This TCR beta chain came from a study of blood T cell repertoires in COVID-19. Study as a whole: Sources were T cells, B-cell-depleted T cells, or PBMCs; the material itself was cDNA or gDNA.

The data were produced by immunoSEQ multiplex PCR, yet TCRdb's version contains in-frame clones alone and is incomplete. The sample records 160,000 or so clones, 80% to 90% being singletons. Trimming removed 1 base from V and 3 bases from J, with 4 bases in between. The CDR3 contains 13 residues. Looked up from germline, CDR1 is MGHRA and CDR2 is YSYEKL. This receptor was identified in a middle-aged woman with acute or convalescent COVID-19. Sequenced: peripheral blood. The chain combines TRBV4-1 with TRBJ1-5; D is unclear. CDR3 sequence: CASSQALNQPQHF. CDR3 in DNA: TGCGCCAGCAGCCAAGCCCTCAATCAGCCCCAGCATTTT.